Shown below are 9 T cell receptor beta chains from a single sample sequenced in a study of blood T cell repertoires in COVID-19. Assay: immunoSEQ multiplex PCR; the TCRdb copy retains only in-frame clones and omits some. The sample has more than 300,000 clones, roughly 86% seen once. The sequenced sample consisted of peripheral blood. Receptors originate from a woman in her 30s with COVID-19, enrolled during active disease.

The rearrangement uses TRBV10-3 and TRBJ2-7, with 9 nucleotides matching TRBD1. V dropped 6 bases and J dropped 4; count of bases not matched to a gene: 7. The CDR3 runs 14 residues. Germline V gives CDR1 ENHRY, CDR2 SYGVKD. The CDR3 DNA is TGTGCCATCAGGAATGGACAGGGGCGTTACGAGCAGTACTTC. Its protein is CAIRNGQGRYEQYF.

The genes are TRBV10-1 and TRBJ1-4; 7 positions match TRBD1. This CDR3 is built from 14 residues. Germline V gene lookup returns CDR1 WNHNN and CDR2 SYGVQD (reference sequence). The J segment lost 8 bases and the V segment lost 3 bases, leaving 6 bases of the junction unmatched. CDR3 nucleotide sequence: TGCGCCAGCAGTGATAAGGGGGCATCGGAAAAACTGTTTTTT. It is translated as CASSDKGASEKLFF.

This rearrangement joins TRBV10-2 to TRBJ1-5, with D possibly being TRBD1 (5 bases). The CDR3 sequence is 14 residues long. Germline-derived CDR1 and CDR2 are WSHSY and SAAADI. Trimming shortened V by 5 bases and J by 3 bases, and 11 bases separated the two germline ends. Here the CDR3 DNA reads TGCGCCAGCAGTTGGGGGGGGAACAATCAGCCCCAGCATTTT. Protein product: CASSWGGNNQPQHF.

The chain carries TRBV19 and TRBJ2-7; TRBD2 aligns across 14 bases. The CDR3 is 15 residues long. Germline CDR1 and CDR2: LNHDA and SQIVND (reference sequence). J lost 5 bases, V lost 5 bases, and 5 bases had no gene match. For the CDR3, the DNA is TGTGCCAGTAGTGGACTAGCGGGAGGTTCCCACGAGCAGTACTTC. It is translated as CASSGLAGGSHEQYF.

The chain carries TRBV30 and TRBJ2-5; possibly TRBD1 for D (6 bases). Trimming stripped 0 bases from V and 3 bases from J, with 8 bases between. CDR1 and CDR2 from the germline V gene are GTSNPN and SVGIG (reference sequence). The CDR3 is made up of 13 amino acids. For the CDR3, the DNA is TGTGCCTGGAGTGTACGGACAGAAGAGACCCAGTACTTC. This codes for CAWSVRTEETQYF.

V and J are TRBV10-3 and TRBJ2-7; tentative D call: TRBD1 (6 bases). This CDR3 has 12 amino acids. Looked up from germline, CDR1 is ENHRY and CDR2 is SYGVKD. V lost 11 bases and J lost 4, with 15 bases in between. In DNA form, the CDR3 reads TGTGCCGTGGGGGACACGGATTACGAGCAGTACTTC. This codes for CAVGDTDYEQYF.

Only one count was recorded for this clone. The chain carries TRBV29-1 and TRBJ1-1; the D gene is possibly TRBD1 (6 bases). Trimming shortened V by 7 bases and J by 5 bases, and 17 bases separated the two germline ends. Germline V CDR1 and CDR2: SQVTM, ANQGSEA. This CDR3 is built from 13 residues. CDR3 amino acids: CSADPQGRTEAFF. CDR3 coding DNA: TGCAGCGCCGACCCCCAGGGGCGGACTGAAGCTTTCTTT.

The CDR3 reads CASSIMSSGRNEQFF. CDR3 DNA: TGTGCCAGTAGTATTATGTCTAGCGGGAGGAATGAGCAGTTCTTC. The chain couples TRBV19 to TRBJ2-1, with 11 nucleotides matching TRBD2. This CDR3 is built from 15 residues. V lost 3 bases and J lost 7; bases outside the gene matches: 5. Germline values: CDR1 LNHDA, CDR2 SQIVND (reference sequence).

This clone appeared once. The chain is built from TRBV28 and TRBJ1-1; D perhaps matches TRBD1 (5 bases). CDR1 and CDR2 (germline): MDHEN, SYDVKM. The CDR3 has 12 amino acids. CDR3 DNA sequence: TGTGTAATTGGGGGGTTGAACACTGAAGCTTTCTTT. It yields the protein CVIGGLNTEAFF.